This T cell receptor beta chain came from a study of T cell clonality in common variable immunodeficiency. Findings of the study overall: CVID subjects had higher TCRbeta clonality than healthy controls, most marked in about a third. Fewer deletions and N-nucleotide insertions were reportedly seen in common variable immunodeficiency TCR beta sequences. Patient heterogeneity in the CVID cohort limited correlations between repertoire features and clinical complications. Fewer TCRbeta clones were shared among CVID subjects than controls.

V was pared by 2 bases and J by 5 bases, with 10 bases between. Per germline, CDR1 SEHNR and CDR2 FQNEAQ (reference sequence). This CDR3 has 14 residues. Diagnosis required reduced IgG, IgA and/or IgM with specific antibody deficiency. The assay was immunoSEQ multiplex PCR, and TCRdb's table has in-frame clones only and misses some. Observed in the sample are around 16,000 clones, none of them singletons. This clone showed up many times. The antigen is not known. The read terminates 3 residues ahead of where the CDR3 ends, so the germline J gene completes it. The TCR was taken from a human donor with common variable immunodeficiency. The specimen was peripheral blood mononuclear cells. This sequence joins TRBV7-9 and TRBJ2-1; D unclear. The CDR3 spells CASSLLVRHNEQFF. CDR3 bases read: TGTGCCAGCAGCTTACTCGTGCGGCACAATGAG.